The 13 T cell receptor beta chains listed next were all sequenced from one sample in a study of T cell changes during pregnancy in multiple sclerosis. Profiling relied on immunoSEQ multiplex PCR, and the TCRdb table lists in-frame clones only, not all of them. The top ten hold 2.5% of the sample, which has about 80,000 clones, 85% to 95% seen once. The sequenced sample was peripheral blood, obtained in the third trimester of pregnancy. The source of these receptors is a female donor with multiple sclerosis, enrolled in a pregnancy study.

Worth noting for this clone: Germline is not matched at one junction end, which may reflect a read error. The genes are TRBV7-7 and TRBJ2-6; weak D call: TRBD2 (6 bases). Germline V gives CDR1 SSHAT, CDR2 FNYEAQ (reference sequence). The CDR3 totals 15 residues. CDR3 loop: CASSLGGPGANVLTF. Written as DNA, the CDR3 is TGTGCTAGCAGCTTAGGAGGGCCTGGGGCCAACGTCCTGACTTTC.

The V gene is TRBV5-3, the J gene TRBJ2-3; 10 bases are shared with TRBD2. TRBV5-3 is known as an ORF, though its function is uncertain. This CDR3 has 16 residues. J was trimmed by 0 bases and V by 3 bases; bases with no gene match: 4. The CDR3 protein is CARSSGTSASTDTQYF. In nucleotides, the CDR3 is TGTGCCAGAAGCTCCGGGACTAGCGCAAGCACAGATACGCAGTATTTT.

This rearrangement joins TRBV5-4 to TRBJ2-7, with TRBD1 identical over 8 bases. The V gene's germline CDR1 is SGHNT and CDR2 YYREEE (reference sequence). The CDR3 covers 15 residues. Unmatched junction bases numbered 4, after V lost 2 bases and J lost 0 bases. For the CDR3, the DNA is TGTGCCAGCAGCTTACCGGGACAGGCCTCCTACGAGCAGTACTTC. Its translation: CASSLPGQASYEQYF. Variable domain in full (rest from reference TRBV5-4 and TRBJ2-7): ETGVTQSPTHLIKTRGQQVTLRCSSQSGHNTVSWYQQALGQGPQFIFQYYREEENGRGNFPPRFSGLQFPNYSSELNVNALELDDSALYLCASSLPGQASYEQYFGPGTRLTVT.

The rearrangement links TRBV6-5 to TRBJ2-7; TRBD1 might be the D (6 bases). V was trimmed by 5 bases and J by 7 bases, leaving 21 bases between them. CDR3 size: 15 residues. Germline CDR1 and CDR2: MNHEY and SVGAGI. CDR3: CASSPQTGALGEQYF. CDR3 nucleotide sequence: TGTGCCAGCAGTCCTCAGACAGGCGCCCTCGGGGAGCAGTACTTC.

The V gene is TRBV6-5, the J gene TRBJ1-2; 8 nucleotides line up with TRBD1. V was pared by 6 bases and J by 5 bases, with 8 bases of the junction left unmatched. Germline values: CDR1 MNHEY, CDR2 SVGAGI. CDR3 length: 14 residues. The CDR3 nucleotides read TGTGCCAGCAGCGGTGGGACAGGCCCTTATGGCTACACCTTC. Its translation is CASSGGTGPYGYTF.

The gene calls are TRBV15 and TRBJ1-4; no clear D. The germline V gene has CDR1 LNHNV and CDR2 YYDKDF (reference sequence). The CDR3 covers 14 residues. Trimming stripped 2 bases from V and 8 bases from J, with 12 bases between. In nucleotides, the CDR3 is TGTGCCACCAGCAGACAGCTAAGGGAGGAAAAACTGTTTTTT. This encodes CATSRQLREEKLFF.

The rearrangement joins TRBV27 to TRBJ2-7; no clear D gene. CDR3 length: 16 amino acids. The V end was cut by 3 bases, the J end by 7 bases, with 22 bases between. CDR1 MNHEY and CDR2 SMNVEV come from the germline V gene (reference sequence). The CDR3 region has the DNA TGTGCCAGCAGTTTCCTTTCAGCAGGTCTCGGAAGGGAGCAGTACTTC. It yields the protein CASSFLSAGLGREQYF.

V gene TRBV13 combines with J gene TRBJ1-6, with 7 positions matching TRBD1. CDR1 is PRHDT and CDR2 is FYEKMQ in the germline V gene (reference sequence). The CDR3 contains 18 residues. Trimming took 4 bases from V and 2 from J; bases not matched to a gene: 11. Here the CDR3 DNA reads TGTGCCAGCAGCTCCACCACAGGGGATGGACCCTATAATTCACCCCTCCACTTT. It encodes CASSSTTGDGPYNSPLHF.

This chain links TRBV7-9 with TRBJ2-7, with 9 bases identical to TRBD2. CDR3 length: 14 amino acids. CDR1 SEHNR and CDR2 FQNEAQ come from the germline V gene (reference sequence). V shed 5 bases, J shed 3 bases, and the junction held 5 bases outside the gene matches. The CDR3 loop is CASSKAGGVYEQYF. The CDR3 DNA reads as TGTGCCAGCAGCAAAGCGGGGGGCGTCTACGAGCAGTACTTC.

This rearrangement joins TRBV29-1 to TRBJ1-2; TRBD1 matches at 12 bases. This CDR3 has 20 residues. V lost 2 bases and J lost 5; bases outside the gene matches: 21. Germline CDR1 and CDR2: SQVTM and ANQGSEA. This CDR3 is CSVETTGQGALGSRLYGYTF. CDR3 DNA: TGCAGCGTTGAAACGACGGGACAGGGGGCGCTTGGATCAAGGTTGTATGGCTACACCTTC. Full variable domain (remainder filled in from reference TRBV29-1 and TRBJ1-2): SAVISQKPSRDICQRGTSLTIQCQVDSQVTMMFWYRQQPGQSLTLIATANQGSEATYESGFVIDKFPISRPNLTFSTLTVSNMSPEDSSIYLCSVETTGQGALGSRLYGYTFGSGTRLTVV.

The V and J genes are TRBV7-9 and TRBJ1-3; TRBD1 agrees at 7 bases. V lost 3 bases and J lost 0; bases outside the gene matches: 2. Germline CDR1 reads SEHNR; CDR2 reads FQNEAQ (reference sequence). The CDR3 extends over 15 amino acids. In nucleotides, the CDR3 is TGTGCCAGCAGCTTGACAGGGAGCTCTGGAAACACCATATATTTT. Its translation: CASSLTGSSGNTIYF.

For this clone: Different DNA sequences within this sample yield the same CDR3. The CDR3: CASSPPTGVYEQYF. CDR3 bases: TGTGCCAGCTCACCCCCCACGGGGGTATACGAGCAGTACTTC. This chain uses TRBV18 with TRBJ2-7, with D maybe TRBD2 (6 bases). The CDR3 extends over 14 amino acids. Germline CDR1 and CDR2: KGHSH and LQKENI. V was pared by 3 bases and J by 4 bases, with 13 bases between.

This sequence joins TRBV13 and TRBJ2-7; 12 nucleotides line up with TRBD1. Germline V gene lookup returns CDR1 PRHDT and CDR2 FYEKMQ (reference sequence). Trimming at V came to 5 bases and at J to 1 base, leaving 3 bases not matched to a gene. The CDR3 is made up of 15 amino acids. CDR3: CASSPGQGASYEQYF. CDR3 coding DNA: TGTGCCAGCAGCCCGGGACAGGGGGCATCCTACGAGCAGTACTTC.